One and the same sample provided the 20 T cell receptor beta chains below, sequenced in a study of graft-versus-host responses after intestinal transplantation. Profiling relied on immunoSEQ multiplex PCR, and the TCRdb table lists in-frame clones only, not all of them. Of about 24,000 clones in the sample, 80% to 90% were seen once. Sample: PBMCs, taken 463 days after intestinal transplant. These TCRs come from a human patient who received an intestinal transplant, so some T cells may come from the graft donor.

This clone was recorded only once. V gene TRBV28 combines with J gene TRBJ2-7; D call uncertain. The CDR3 sequence is 15 residues long. Germline values: CDR1 MDHEN, CDR2 SYDVKM. V lost 6 bases, J lost 4 bases, and 19 bases lay in between. This CDR3 reads CASSPFGKTSYEQYF. In DNA form, the CDR3 reads TGTGCCAGCAGCCCCTTCGGAAAAACCTCGTACGAGCAGTACTTC.

This chain joins TRBV14 and TRBJ2-7; 11 bases map to TRBD1. V shed 6 bases, J shed 4 bases, and the junction held 8 bases outside the gene matches. The CDR3 consists of 15 residues. Germline loops: CDR1 SGHDN, CDR2 FVKESK. CDR3 loop: CASSLGQGVRYEQYF. The DNA of the CDR3 is TGTGCCAGCAGTTTGGGACAGGGGGTTCGATACGAGCAGTACTTC. Full variable domain (missing parts from reference TRBV14 and TRBJ2-7): EAGVTQFPSHSVIEKGQTVTLRCDPISGHDNLYWYRRVMGKEIKFLLHFVKESKQDESGMPNNRFLAERTGGTYSTLKVQPAELEDSGVYFCASSLGQGVRYEQYFGPGTRLTVT.

The V call is TRBV10-1, the J call TRBJ1-2, with D uncertain. V gave up 5 bases and J gave up 4 bases, with 23 bases separating them. The CDR3 contains 17 residues. Germline V CDR1 and CDR2: WNHNN, SYGVQD (reference sequence). The CDR3 loop reads CASSLGPRSLKAYGYTF. CDR3 DNA: TGCGCCAGCAGTCTAGGCCCAAGATCGCTAAAGGCCTATGGCTACACCTTC.

This clone was found a few times. The CDR3 is CASSPWRGAYNEQFF. The CDR3 region has the DNA TGTGCCAGCAGTCCTTGGCGGGGTGCCTACAATGAGCAGTTCTTC. This rearrangement joins TRBV6-5 to TRBJ2-1; tentatively, D is TRBD2 (6 bases). This CDR3 contains 15 residues. Trimming cost V 5 bases and J 2 bases, with 13 bases left between them. CDR1 is MNHEY, CDR2 SVGAGI, per germline.

The V call is TRBV29-1, the J call TRBJ1-5; TRBD1 might be the D (5 bases). The CDR3 has 12 residues. Deletions cut 6 bases from V and 1 base from J, with 7 bases between. Germline-derived CDR1 and CDR2 are SQVTM and ANQGSEA. The CDR3: CSVQGSNQPQHF. The CDR3 nucleotides read TGCAGCGTCCAGGGAAGCAATCAGCCCCAGCATTTT.

This clone was observed a single time. The V call is TRBV11-2, the J call TRBJ2-1, with 7 bases identical to TRBD2. V lost 6 bases and J lost 5; bases outside the gene matches: 10. This CDR3 is built from 15 residues. CDR1 is SGHAT and CDR2 is FQNNGV in the germline V gene. CDR3 amino acids: CASSKPGRRNNEQFF. Written as DNA, the CDR3 is TGTGCCAGCAGTAAACCCGGGAGGCGAAACAATGAGCAGTTCTTC.

This chain connects TRBV6-5 to TRBJ2-1; a weak D match, TRBD2 (5 bases). This CDR3 spans 13 amino acids. Trimming left V 8 bases short and J 6 bases short, with 14 bases between. Looked up from germline, CDR1 is MNHEY and CDR2 is SVGAGI. CDR3 protein: CASGEGPFNEQFF. CDR3 nucleotide sequence: TGTGCCAGCGGAGAGGGTCCCTTCAATGAGCAGTTCTTC.

The J gene is TRBJ2-5, the V gene TRBV5-1; D unresolved. The J call may be faulty, since TRBJ2-7 better matches the DNA end. The CDR3 consists of 15 residues. Per the germline V gene, CDR1 is SGHRS and CDR2 is YFSETQ. CDR3 sequence (DNA): TGCGCCAGCAGCTTGGGGCACGACGGCCGCTACGAGCAGTACTTC. Translation gives CASSLGHDGRYEQYF.

The chain couples TRBV7-9 to TRBJ1-6, with D hard to call. The V and J ends lost 5 bases and 9 bases respectively, with 8 bases between them. The CDR3 is made up of 12 amino acids. Per germline, CDR1 SEHNR and CDR2 FQNEAQ (reference sequence). CDR3 DNA sequence: TGTGCCAGCAGCGAGTCCTTTTCACCCCTCCACTTT. Translated, it gives CASSESFSPLHF.

The DNA for the CDR3 is TGCGCCAGCAGTGTAGGCACTAATGAAAAACTGTTTTTT. It translates to CASSVGTNEKLFF. This rearrangement joins TRBV10-2 to TRBJ1-4; no reliable D call. This CDR3 spans 13 amino acids. Per germline, CDR1 WSHSY and CDR2 SAAADI. Trimming removed 4 bases from V and 2 bases from J, with 5 bases in between.

The chain joins TRBV18 to TRBJ1-5; tentative D call: TRBD1 (5 bases). Germline CDR1 reads KGHSH; CDR2 reads LQKENI. CDR3 length equals 17 residues. The ends were cut back, 2 bases at V and 2 bases at J, with 16 bases in the middle. In DNA, the CDR3 is TGTGCCAGCTCACCAACGGGCGGGGCGCGGGGCAATCAGCCCCAGCATTTT. Protein sequence: CASSPTGGARGNQPQHF. The full variable domain, rest sourced from reference TRBV18 and TRBJ1-5, is NAGVMQNPRHLVRRRGQEARLRCSPMKGHSHVYWYRQLPEEGLKFMVYLQKENIIDESGMPKERFSAEFPKEGPSILRIQQVVRGDSAAYFCASSPTGGARGNQPQHFGDGTRLSIL.

The rearrangement links TRBV5-8 to TRBJ1-5; TRBD1 might be the D (6 bases). The CDR3 sequence is 16 residues long. V was pared by 3 bases and J by 2 bases, with 15 bases between. Germline lookup yields CDR1 SGHTS and CDR2 YDEGEE. The CDR3 is CASSSRGLPGNQPQHF. Here the CDR3 DNA reads TGTGCCAGCAGCTCCAGGGGCCTTCCGGGCAATCAGCCCCAGCATTTT.

In this sample, this clone turned up once. J is TRBJ1-1 and V is TRBV20-1; D unresolved. The CDR3 totals 11 residues. From germline, CDR1 is DFQATT and CDR2 SNEGSKA (reference sequence). V was cut by 7 bases and J by 0 bases, with 6 bases left in between. In DNA form, the CDR3 reads TGCAGTGGGGAGGTGAACACTGAAGCTTTCTTT. Translating it yields CSGEVNTEAFF.

This sequence joins TRBV7-2 and TRBJ2-3; a weak D match, TRBD2 (6 bases). Trimming pared 9 bases from V and 6 bases from J, leaving 16 bases between. Germline assignment: CDR1 SGHTA and CDR2 FQGNSA. The CDR3 runs to 13 residues. The CDR3 spells CASAPRAGDTQYF. DNA of the CDR3: TGTGCCAGTGCCCCCCGGGCGGGGGATACGCAGTATTTT.

V usage is TRBV6-1 and J usage is TRBJ1-1; D is uncertain. In germline, CDR1 is MNHNS, CDR2 SASEGT. CDR3 size: 14 residues. V was clipped by 5 bases and J by 0 bases, with 10 bases between them. The CDR3 sequence is CASSTRNLNTEAFF. CDR3 nucleotides: TGTGCCAGCAGTACACGTAACTTGAACACTGAAGCTTTCTTT.

Only one count was recorded for this clone. This chain connects TRBV6-4 to TRBJ2-3; D is possibly TRBD1 (6 bases). The CDR3 extends over 13 amino acids. Germline V lookup: CDR1 MRHNA, CDR2 SNTAGT. Trimming removed 3 bases at V and 2 bases at J, with 6 bases between. The CDR3 sequence: CASSEGATDTQYF. Here the CDR3 DNA reads TGTGCCAGCAGTGAGGGGGCCACAGATACGCAGTATTTT.

V and J are TRBV19 and TRBJ2-1; TRBD1 might be the D (6 bases). V was clipped by 6 bases and J by 0 bases, with 12 bases between them. Germline loops: CDR1 LNHDA, CDR2 SQIVND (reference sequence). The CDR3 totals 15 residues. CDR3 amino acids: CASSPTGLSYNEQFF. CDR3 nucleotides: TGTGCCAGTAGCCCGACAGGCCTCTCCTACAATGAGCAGTTCTTC.

The genes are TRBV18 and TRBJ2-2, with a possible D match to TRBD2 (5 bases). Trimming removed 2 bases at V and 7 bases at J, with 14 bases between. The CDR3 is 15 amino acids. Germline loops: CDR1 KGHSH, CDR2 LQKENI. This chain's CDR3 is CASSPGPGKGGELFF. For the CDR3, the DNA is TGTGCCAGCTCACCAGGGCCCGGGAAGGGCGGGGAGCTGTTTTTT. Complete variable domain (other parts from reference TRBV18 and TRBJ2-2): NAGVMQNPRHLVRRRGQEARLRCSPMKGHSHVYWYRQLPEEGLKFMVYLQKENIIDESGMPKERFSAEFPKEGPSILRIQQVVRGDSAAYFCASSPGPGKGGELFFGEGSRLTVL.

This chain links TRBV27 with TRBJ1-2; weak D call: TRBD1 (6 bases). V lost 0 bases, J lost 7 bases, and 15 bases lay in between. The CDR3 runs to 15 residues. Germline V lookup: CDR1 MNHEY, CDR2 SMNVEV (reference sequence). CDR3 DNA: TGTGCCAGCAGTTTATCGAGGGGGGGGGCGAGTGGCTACACCTTC. Amino acids: CASSLSRGGASGYTF.

The rearrangement joins TRBV6-5 to TRBJ2-2; no clear D gene. The CDR3 is made up of 11 amino acids. Germline V CDR1 and CDR2: MNHEY, SVGAGI. With 8 bases removed from V and 6 bases from J, the gap between germline ends came to 7 bases. The CDR3 nucleotides are TGTGCCAGCTCATATGCCGGGGAGCTGTTTTTT. Translating it yields CASSYAGELFF.